The sequence of this T cell receptor (beta chain) was determined in a study of CD4 T cells in relation to SARS-CoV-2 and coronaviruses. Study overall: TCR beta CDR3s were sequenced after roughly eleven-day antigen culture of PBMCs.

Points on this clone: Its specificity is not known.

TCRdb's copy holds only in-frame clones and misses some; the assay was immunoSEQ multiplex PCR. The sample has about 21,000 clones; 76% are singletons. CD4+ T cells from unexposed donors were obtained before the COVID-19 pandemic (2011-2018). Isolation of CD4+ T cells took place after about 10 days in culture. As cell numbers allowed, unexposed-donor CD4+ T cells faced SARS-CoV-2 S/N and four cold-coronavirus spikes. PBMCs were plated at roughly 2 million per well in IL-2-containing medium. On days 3 and 7, cultures got half fresh IL-2 medium. The specimen sequenced was CD4+ T cells from PBMCs, cultured in vitro. This TCR came from a human donor in good health.

The CDR3 DNA reads as TGTGCCAGCAGTTACTCAGGGAGCTCTGGAAACACCATATATTTT. This codes for CASSYSGSSGNTIYF. The chain couples TRBV6-2 or TRBV6-3 to TRBJ1-3; D remains unclear. Trimming left V 0 bases short and J 0 bases short, with 6 bases between. The length of the CDR3 is 15 residues. Germline-derived CDR1 and CDR2 are MNHEY and SVGEGT.